The 26 T cell receptor beta chains given below trace back to one sample, sequenced in a study of memory CD4+ T cells and cytomegalovirus serostatus (dated by TCRdb to between 2018 and 2020). Library generation was performed with the immunoSEQ multiplex PCR assay. Drawn from immuneACCESS, this table holds only the in-frame rearrangements with V and J called that TCRdb kept. Clones are partly lost; checked studies trace under half to an unresolved V gene and leave the rest unexplained. Across this sample there are over 50,000 clones, with roughly four fifths seen only once. In total, the top ten clones hold 0.85% to 0.95% of the sample. A FACSAria II was used to sort memory CD4+ T cells, defined as single viable CD3+CD4+CD8-CD45RO+ cells. What was sequenced was memory CD4+ T cells from blood. The receptor source for this set is an adult in good health and CMV-seronegative.

This chain joins TRBV4-2 and TRBJ2-7; 9 bases line up with TRBD2. CDR1 LGHNA and CDR2 YNFKEQ come from the germline V gene. The CDR3 loop spans 15 amino acids. With V trimmed by 0 bases and J by 2 bases, 2 bases remained unmatched. CDR3 amino acids: CASSQEWTSAYEQYF. CDR3 coding DNA: TGTGCCAGCAGCCAAGAGTGGACTAGCGCCTACGAGCAGTACTTC.

The CDR3 sequence: CASSQGTSGASGETQYF. The DNA for the CDR3 is TGTGCCAGCAGCCAAGGGACTAGCGGGGCATCAGGGGAGACCCAGTACTTC. This chain links TRBV4-2 with TRBJ2-5; 12 nucleotides agree with TRBD2. The germline V gene encodes CDR1 LGHNA and CDR2 YNFKEQ. V shed 1 base and J 5 bases; nucleotides not matched to a gene: 8. The CDR3 spans 17 residues.

The chain joins TRBV5-4 to TRBJ2-1; weak D call: TRBD1 (6 bases). V lost 4 bases, J lost 10 bases, and 18 bases lay in between. CDR3 size: 14 residues. Germline-derived CDR1 and CDR2 are SGHNT and YYREEE (reference sequence). The CDR3 protein is CASSEIGGLREQFF. In nucleotides, the CDR3 is TGTGCCAGCAGCGAAATAGGGGGTCTTAGGGAGCAGTTCTTC.

The chain has TRBV5-1 and TRBJ2-1; 10 nucleotides match TRBD2. V was clipped by 4 bases and J by 6 bases; unmatched bases: 4. The germline CDR1 and CDR2 sequences are SGHRS and YFSETQ. The CDR3 length is 14 residues. CDR3 DNA sequence: TGCGCCAGCAGCAAAAGGACTAGCGGCAATGAGCAGTTCTTC. Translated: CASSKRTSGNEQFF.

This chain joins TRBV6-4 and TRBJ2-1; 8 bases line up with TRBD2. Trimming at V came to 3 bases and at J to 10 bases, leaving 8 bases not matched to a gene. This CDR3 comprises 14 residues. CDR1 is MRHNA, CDR2 SNTAGT, per germline. CDR3 nucleotides: TGTGCCAGCAGTGATACGGGGGGGAATTTGGAGCAGTTCTTC. Translating it yields CASSDTGGNLEQFF.

V and J are TRBV29-1 and TRBJ2-5; 7 nucleotides agree with TRBD1. CDR3 length: 14 amino acids. Germline-derived CDR1 and CDR2 are SQVTM and ANQGSEA. Trimming at V came to 0 bases and at J to 5 bases, leaving 6 bases not matched to a gene. CDR3 coding DNA: TGCAGCGTTGAAGACGGAGGCAGGGGGGAGACCCAGTACTTC. Translation: CSVEDGGRGETQYF.

Concerning this clone: The same CDR3 is also encoded by other DNA sequences in this sample. The V and J genes are TRBV14 and TRBJ1-1; no clear D. V was trimmed by 3 bases and J by 4 bases, leaving 9 bases between them. The CDR3 consists of 13 residues. Germline V gene lookup returns CDR1 SGHDN and CDR2 FVKESK. CDR3 nucleotides: TGTGCCAGCAGCCAGGGAGTTACCACTGAAGCTTTCTTT. It codes for CASSQGVTTEAFF.

The gene calls are TRBV6-6 and TRBJ1-4, with 8 bases lining up with TRBD1. Germline loops: CDR1 MNHNY, CDR2 SVGAGI (reference sequence). The CDR3 is 15 amino acids. J was trimmed by 12 bases and V by 2 bases; bases with no gene match: 11. CDR3 in amino acids: CASSYLPTGAGELFF. The CDR3 nucleotides read TGTGCCAGCAGTTACCTCCCGACAGGGGCCGGGGAACTGTTTTTT.

V is TRBV7-8 and J is TRBJ2-2; D not certain. The CDR3 runs 11 residues. Trimming left V 7 bases short and J 8 bases short, with 8 bases between. Germline values: CDR1 SGHVS, CDR2 FQNEAQ. CDR3 sequence reads: CASTEVGELFF. As DNA, the CDR3 is TGTGCCAGCACAGAGGTAGGGGAGCTGTTTTTT.

There are a few counts of this clone. J is TRBJ2-5 and V is TRBV27; 16 nucleotides match TRBD2. This CDR3 is 16 amino acids long. J gave up 4 bases and V 5 bases, and 4 bases lay outside the gene matches. CDR1 MNHEY and CDR2 SMNVEV come from the germline V gene (reference sequence). CDR3 in DNA: TGTGCCAGCAGTCGGGGGACTAGCGGGGGGGCAGAGACCCAGTACTTC. Its translation is CASSRGTSGGAETQYF.

The chain carries TRBV27 and TRBJ1-5; D is possibly TRBD1 (5 bases). The V and J ends lost 5 bases and 5 bases respectively, with 19 bases between them. Germline CDR1 and CDR2: MNHEY and SMNVEV (reference sequence). CDR3 length: 16 residues. CDR3 in DNA: TGTGCCAGCAGTCCCAAGGGGCTCCGGGCCTATCAGCCCCAGCATTTT. It translates to CASSPKGLRAYQPQHF.

The chain recombines TRBV2 with TRBJ2-6; maybe TRBD1 (5 bases). The CDR3 length is 13 residues. V was pared by 11 bases and J by 3 bases, with 11 bases between. From germline, CDR1 is SNHLY and CDR2 FYNNEI. The chain's CDR3 is CADSLGGANVLTF. CDR3 bases: TGTGCCGACAGTTTGGGTGGGGCCAACGTCCTGACTTTC.

The chain uses TRBV28 and TRBJ2-2, with 8 bases lining up with TRBD2. Germline V gene lookup returns CDR1 MDHEN and CDR2 SYDVKM. CDR3 size: 15 residues. V lost 4 bases to trimming and J lost 0 bases; unmatched junction nucleotides: 1. CDR3 in amino acids: CASSSSGPNTGELFF. CDR3 sequence (DNA): TGTGCCAGCAGTTCTAGCGGGCCGAACACCGGGGAGCTGTTTTTT.

The V gene is TRBV7-2, the J gene TRBJ2-3; D is unclear. CDR3 size: 15 residues. Germline V CDR1 and CDR2: SGHTA, FQGNSA. Trimming took off 1 base at V and 1 base at J, with 9 bases between the two ends. This chain's CDR3 is CASSLGGGRTDTQYF. DNA of the CDR3: TGTGCCAGCAGCTTAGGTGGCGGACGCACAGATACGCAGTATTTT. Drawing the rest from reference TRBV7-2 and TRBJ2-3, the complete variable domain is GAGVSQSPSNKVTEKGKDVELRCDPISGHTALYWYRQSLGQGLEFLIYFQGNSAPDKSGLPSDRFSAERTGGSVSTLTIQRTQQEDSAVYLCASSLGGGRTDTQYFGPGTRLTVL.

The J gene is TRBJ1-6, the V gene TRBV5-5; TRBD1 might be the D (6 bases). Trimming stripped 4 bases from V and 10 bases from J, with 18 bases between. This CDR3 comprises 15 residues. The germline V gene has CDR1 SGHKS and CDR2 YYEKEE (reference sequence). The CDR3 reads CASSTRRGADSPLHF. In DNA, the CDR3 is TGTGCCAGCAGCACCCGGCGGGGGGCGGACTCACCCCTCCACTTT. Supplemented by reference TRBV5-5 and TRBJ1-6, the full variable domain reads DAGVTQSPTHLIKTRGQQVTLRCSPISGHKSVSWYQQVLGQGPQFIFQYYEKEERGRGNFPDRFSARQFPNYSSELNVNALLLGDSALYLCASSTRRGADSPLHFGNGTRLTVT.

The CDR3: CASSMLASGRQGEQYF. CDR3 sequence (DNA): TGCGCCAGCAGCATGTTGGCTAGCGGGAGGCAGGGCGAGCAGTACTTC. The V and J genes are TRBV5-1 and TRBJ2-7; 11 bases agree with TRBD2. There are 16 residues in the CDR3. V shed 4 bases and J 6 bases; nucleotides not matched to a gene: 12. Germline CDR1 is SGHRS and CDR2 is YFSETQ.

J is TRBJ2-7 and V is TRBV6-5, with 9 bases aligning to TRBD2. Germline V gene data show CDR1 as MNHEY and CDR2 as SVGAGI. V dropped 2 bases and J dropped 2; count of bases not matched to a gene: 7. The CDR3 contains 16 residues. CDR3 in amino acids: CASSYNGAGGTYEQYF. As DNA, the CDR3 is TGTGCCAGCAGTTACAATGGAGCGGGGGGAACCTACGAGCAGTACTTC.

The chain carries TRBV1 and TRBJ1-5. TRBV1 is a listed pseudogene. The CDR3 has 17 amino acids. The CDR3 here is CTSSHHHPGHSNQPQHF. In DNA form, the CDR3 reads TGCACCAGCAGTCACCATCATCCGGGCCATAGCAATCAGCCCCAGCATTTT.

Here the CDR3 DNA reads TGTGCCATCAGTGAACCGGGGACCGAGAGCTCCTACGAGCAGTACTTC. This sequence encodes CAISEPGTESSYEQYF. The chain couples TRBV10-3 to TRBJ2-7, with D tentatively TRBD1 or TRBD2 (5 bases each). V shed 3 bases and J shed 0 bases, with 15 bases lying between them. The CDR3 runs 16 residues. Germline V gene sequence: CDR1 ENHRY, CDR2 SYGVKD.

The chain carries TRBV5-1 and TRBJ1-1, with D possibly TRBD1 on 5 matching bases. The CDR3 is 15 amino acids. V was cut by 5 bases and J by 3 bases, with 17 bases left in between. Germline loops: CDR1 SGHRS, CDR2 YFSETQ. This chain's CDR3 is CASSEGQASDTEAFF. The DNA of the CDR3 is TGCGCCAGCAGTGAGGGGCAGGCCAGTGACACTGAAGCTTTCTTT.

The rearrangement joins TRBV9 to TRBJ2-1; 9 bases agree with TRBD1. The CDR3 is 16 residues long. Germline CDR1 SGDLS, CDR2 YYNGEE. V lost 3 bases to trimming and J lost 0 bases; unmatched junction nucleotides: 4. Here the CDR3 DNA reads TGTGCCAGCAGCGGGGACAGGGTTTACTCCTACAATGAGCAGTTCTTC. Translating it yields CASSGDRVYSYNEQFF. The full variable domain, in which reference TRBV9 and TRBJ2-1 provide the parts outside the CDR3, is DSGVTQTPKHLITATGQRVTLRCSPRSGDLSVYWYQQSLDQGLQFLIQYYNGEERAKGNILERFSAQQFPDLHSELNLSSLELGDSALYFCASSGDRVYSYNEQFFGPGTRLTVL.

This clone was picked up one time. CDR3 coding DNA: TGTGCCACCCGGGACAATAATTCACCCCTCCACTTT. Amino acids: CATRDNNSPLHF. The genes are TRBV6-1 and TRBJ1-6, with D perhaps matching TRBD1 (6 bases). V was clipped by 10 bases and J by 5 bases, with 9 bases between them. Germline V gene data show CDR1 as MNHNS and CDR2 as SASEGT. The CDR3 has 12 amino acids.

V usage is TRBV18 and J usage is TRBJ2-6, with 12 bases matching TRBD1. Per germline, CDR1 KGHSH and CDR2 LQKENI. The CDR3 contains 18 residues. Germline trimming cut 6 bases from V and 2 bases from J; bases unmatched to any gene: 8. The CDR3, as DNA: TGTGCCAGCTCTACGACCGGGACAGGGGGCGCTGGGGCCAACGTCCTGACTTTC. It encodes CASSTTGTGGAGANVLTF.

The chain links TRBV19 to TRBJ1-4; D is undetermined. CDR1 LNHDA and CDR2 SQIVND come from the germline V gene (reference sequence). The length of the CDR3 is 14 residues. Trimming took 3 bases from V and 4 from J, leaving 9 bases between them. The CDR3 sequence is CASSIAGINEKLFF. In DNA form, the CDR3 reads TGTGCCAGTAGTATCGCCGGGATTAATGAAAAACTGTTTTTT.

The gene calls are TRBV7-8 and TRBJ2-7; the match to TRBD2 covers 8 bases. Germline-derived CDR1 and CDR2 are SGHVS and FQNEAQ. The CDR3 has 15 amino acids. The V and J ends lost 1 base and 6 bases, in that order; junction bases with no gene match: 8. In nucleotides, the CDR3 is TGTGCCAGCAGCTTAGAGGCTAGCGGGTTAGGCGAGCAGTACTTC. It is translated as CASSLEASGLGEQYF.

The rearrangement joins TRBV5-1 to TRBJ1-4; 8 bases fit TRBD1. Germline V gives CDR1 SGHRS, CDR2 YFSETQ. The CDR3 consists of 16 residues. J was trimmed by 4 bases and V by 4 bases; bases with no gene match: 9. In nucleotides, the CDR3 is TGCGCCAGCAGCACCGGGACAGGCCAGAATAATGAAAAACTGTTTTTT. Its translation: CASSTGTGQNNEKLFF.